This T cell receptor beta chain was recorded in a study of early T cells in non-severe SARS-CoV-2 infection. About the research overall: Bulk RNA taken from unsorted whole blood was sequenced, leaving chains unpaired.

This CDR3 comprises 15 residues. Germline CDR1 is SGHAT and CDR2 is FQNNGV. Between the trimmed V and J ends, which lost 1 base and 2 bases, there was a span of 8 bases. As for this clonotype: Its antigen is unidentified.

Whole-study findings and limits: VDJdb matches were skewed toward anti-spike CD8 T cell responses.

Unique molecular identifiers were added to individual cDNA molecules. MiXCR, applied by TCRdb to the 5' RACE reads, yields one record per CDR3 protein. This table has 57,000 or so distinct CDR3 sequences, around 5.6% appearing once. This receptor was taken from an adult who was a healthcare worker with PCR-confirmed SARS-CoV-2 infection or an uninfected control (not recorded which). The material sequenced was whole blood. The gene calls are TRBV11-2 and TRBJ2-2; D remains unclear. In DNA form, the CDR3 reads TGTGCCAGCAGCTTAGTAGGCGGAAACACCGGGGAGCTGTTTTTT. Encoded protein: CASSLVGGNTGELFF.